The 8 T cell receptor beta chains below were found in one sample sequenced in a study of T-cell memory formation after mild COVID-19. In TCRdb, the 5' RACE reads were re-called with MiXCR into one record per CDR3 protein. The repertoire holds more than 150,000 distinct CDR3 sequences, with approximately 18% as singletons. Sequenced sample: PBMCs or a T cell subset sorted from them (not recorded which). All receptors come from a man aged 18 to 30 who had mild COVID-19 (a few samples of this study predate the infection). Cell type and time point are not known.

This chain connects TRBV12-3 or TRBV12-4 to TRBJ1-5, with TRBD1 identical over 7 bases. This CDR3 region has 14 residues. The trim removed 5 bases at V and 0 bases at J, leaving 1 base unmatched. The CDR3 bases are TGTGCCAGCAGTGGGGACAGTAGCAATCAGCCCCAGCATTTT. Amino acids: CASSGDSSNQPQHF.

The chain carries TRBV2 and TRBJ2-6; D is tentatively TRBD1 or TRBD2 (5 bases each). Germline V gives CDR1 SNHLY, CDR2 FYNNEI. The CDR3 spans 14 residues. V was pared by 6 bases and J by 0 bases, with 6 bases between. The CDR3 DNA follows: TGTGCCAGCAGGGGGGTCTCTGGGGCCAACGTCCTGACTTTC. It translates to CASRGVSGANVLTF.

The chain joins TRBV5-1 to TRBJ2-1; no clear D gene. V was shortened by 0 bases and J by 9 bases, with 4 bases between the two germline ends. The CDR3 loop spans 11 amino acids. Germline values: CDR1 SGHRS, CDR2 YFSETQ. CDR3 nucleotides: TGCGCCAGCAGCTTGGAGGCTGAGCAGTTCTTC. Residues: CASSLEAEQFF.

This clonotype showed up just a few times. The chain recombines TRBV28 with TRBJ2-5; unclear D gene. The CDR3 length is 13 residues. Per germline, CDR1 MDHEN and CDR2 SYDVKM. V was clipped by 5 bases and J by 4 bases, with 11 bases between them. In DNA form, the CDR3 reads TGTGCCAGCAGTCCTCCCGGGCGAGAGACCCAGTACTTC. Protein sequence: CASSPPGRETQYF.

Of note for this clonotype: A read error is possible here, since a much larger clone lies one base away. The rearrangement links TRBV5-1 to TRBJ1-6; D is ambiguous. This CDR3 contains 17 residues. Between the trimmed V and J ends, which lost 0 bases and 1 base, there was a span of 11 bases. Germline V gene lookup returns CDR1 SGHRS and CDR2 YFSETQ. The CDR3 coding sequence is TGCGCCAGCAGCTTGGATGAGGTTGGGTCCTATAATTCACCCCTCCACTTT. This gives the protein CASSLDEVGSYNSPLHF.

This clonotype was seen more than once but under ten times. This chain joins TRBV29-1 and TRBJ1-2; 7 nucleotides align to TRBD1. Trimming took 4 bases from V and 4 from J; bases not matched to a gene: 15. CDR3 size: 16 residues. Germline CDR1 SQVTM, CDR2 ANQGSEA. The CDR3 loop reads CSVVVPTAGGSYGYTF. DNA of the CDR3: TGCAGCGTTGTGGTCCCGACGGCAGGGGGATCCTATGGCTACACCTTC.

The chain is built from TRBV5-1 and TRBJ2-1; the D gene is possibly TRBD2 (5 bases). Per germline, CDR1 SGHRS and CDR2 YFSETQ. V lost 1 base and J 9 bases, leaving 8 bases between the germline ends. The CDR3 spans 12 residues. CDR3 in DNA: TGCGCCAGCAGCTTGCGGGATTTTGAGCAGTTCTTC. Its translation is CASSLRDFEQFF. The full variable domain, completed using reference TRBV5-1 and TRBJ2-1, is KAGVTQTPRYLIKTRGQQVTLSCSPISGHRSVSWYQQTPGQGLQFLFEYFSETQRNKGNFPGRFSGRQFSNSRSEMNVSTLELGDSALYLCASSLRDFEQFFGPGTRLTVL.

This rearrangement joins TRBV7-2 to TRBJ2-1; 9 positions agree with TRBD1. The CDR3 length is 15 residues. CDR1 and CDR2 (germline): SGHTA, FQGNSA. V was pared by 5 bases and J by 5 bases, with 7 bases of the junction left unmatched. The CDR3 spells CASSPDRGWNNEQFF. CDR3 DNA sequence: TGTGCCAGCAGCCCCGACAGGGGGTGGAACAATGAGCAGTTCTTC.